The source of this T cell receptor (beta chain) is a study of blood T cell repertoires in COVID-19. Study at large: Whether acute or convalescent, the COVID-19 samples came from the United States, Italy and Spain.

There are 20 residues in the CDR3. Losses at the gene ends were 5 bases for V and 1 base for J; bases not matched to a gene: 11. From germline, CDR1 is MNHNY and CDR2 SVGAGI (reference sequence). Measured with immunoSEQ multiplex PCR; TCRdb has only the in-frame clones, and not every one. The table has about 240,000 clones, around 90% seen once; the top ten hold over 6%. The TCR sequence derives from a woman aged 70 to 79 with active or convalescent COVID-19. Source material: peripheral blood. The chain couples TRBV6-6 to TRBJ2-1, with TRBD2 identical over 16 bases. CDR3 loop: CASSPGIGTSGGASYNEQFF. The DNA of the CDR3 is TGTGCCAGCAGTCCTGGGATCGGGACTAGCGGGGGGGCTTCCTACAATGAGCAGTTCTTC.